The clone carrying this TCR beta chain was observed many times. V lost 3 bases, J lost 4 bases, and 16 bases lay in between. The CDR3 length is 16 residues. This entry belongs to a study of T cell repertoires in cytomegalovirus infection. TCRdb reprocessed the reads via MiXCR and lists one record per CDR3 protein. Of about 360,000 distinct CDR3 sequences in the sample, less than 20% were seen once. Input material: PBMCs. The genes are TRBV12-3 or TRBV12-4 and TRBJ1-5; possible D gene TRBD1, 5 bases. This TCR came from a human donor in good health (CMV status not recorded). Some clones in this sample may be carry-over from other donors' samples. CDR3 sequence (DNA): TGTGCCAGCAGTTTGTCGTACGGACATCTAAATCAGCCCCAGCATTTT. This codes for CASSLSYGHLNQPQHF.